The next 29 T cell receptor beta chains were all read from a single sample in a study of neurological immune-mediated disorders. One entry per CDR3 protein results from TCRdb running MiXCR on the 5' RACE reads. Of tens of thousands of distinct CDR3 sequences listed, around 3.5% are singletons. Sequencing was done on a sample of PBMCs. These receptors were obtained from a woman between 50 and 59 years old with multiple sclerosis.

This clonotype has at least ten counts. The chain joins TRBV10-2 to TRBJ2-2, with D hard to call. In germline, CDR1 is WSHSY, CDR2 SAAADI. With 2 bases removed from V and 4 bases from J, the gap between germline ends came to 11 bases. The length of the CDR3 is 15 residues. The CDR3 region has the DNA TGCGCCAGCAGTGAGAGGGTCCCGACCACCGGGGAGCTGTTTTTT. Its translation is CASSERVPTTGELFF.

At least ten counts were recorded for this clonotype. The CDR3 spells CASSWGTSRVYEQYF. As DNA, the CDR3 is TGCGCCAGCAGCTGGGGGACATCCCGGGTCTACGAGCAGTACTTC. V and J are TRBV5-1 and TRBJ2-7; a possible D gene is TRBD1 (6 bases). V was trimmed by 3 bases and J by 3 bases, leaving 16 bases between them. Per the germline V gene, CDR1 is SGHRS and CDR2 is YFSETQ. CDR3 length: 15 amino acids.

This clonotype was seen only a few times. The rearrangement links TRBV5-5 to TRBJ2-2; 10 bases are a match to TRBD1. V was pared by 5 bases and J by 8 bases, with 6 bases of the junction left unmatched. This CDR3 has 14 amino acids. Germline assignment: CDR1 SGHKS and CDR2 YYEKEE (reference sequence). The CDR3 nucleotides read TGTGCCAGCAGGATGACAGGGGGCCGGGGGGAGCTGTTTTTT. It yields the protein CASRMTGGRGELFF.

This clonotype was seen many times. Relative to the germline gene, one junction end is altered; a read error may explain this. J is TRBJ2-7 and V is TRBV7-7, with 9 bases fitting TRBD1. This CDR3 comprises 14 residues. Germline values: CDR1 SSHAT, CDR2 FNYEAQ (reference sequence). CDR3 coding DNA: TGTGCTAGCAGCGGGACAGGGAGAGGGGACGAGCAGTACTTC. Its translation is CASSGTGRGDEQYF.

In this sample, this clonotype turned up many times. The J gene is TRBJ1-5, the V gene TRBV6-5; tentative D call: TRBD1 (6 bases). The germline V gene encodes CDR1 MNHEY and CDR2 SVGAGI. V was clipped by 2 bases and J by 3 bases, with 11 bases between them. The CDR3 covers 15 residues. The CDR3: CASSYTGQHNQPQHF. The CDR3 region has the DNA TGTGCCAGCAGTTACACCGGACAGCACAATCAGCCCCAGCATTTT.

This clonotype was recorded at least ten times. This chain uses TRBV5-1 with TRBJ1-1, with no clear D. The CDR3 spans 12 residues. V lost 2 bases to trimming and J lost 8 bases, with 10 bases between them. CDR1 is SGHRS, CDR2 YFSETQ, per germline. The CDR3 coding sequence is TGCGCCAGCAGCTTAACCCCAGGCGAAGCTTTCTTT. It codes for CASSLTPGEAFF. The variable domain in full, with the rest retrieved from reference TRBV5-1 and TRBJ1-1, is KAGVTQTPRYLIKTRGQQVTLSCSPISGHRSVSWYQQTPGQGLQFLFEYFSETQRNKGNFPGRFSGRQFSNSRSEMNVSTLELGDSALYLCASSLTPGEAFFGQGTRLTVV.

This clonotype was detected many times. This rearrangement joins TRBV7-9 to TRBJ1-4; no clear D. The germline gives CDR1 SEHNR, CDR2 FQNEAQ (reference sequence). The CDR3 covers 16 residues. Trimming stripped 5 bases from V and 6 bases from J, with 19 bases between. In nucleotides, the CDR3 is TGTGCCAGCAGCCGGCCTGCTACGTGGCGTGATGAAAAACTGTTTTTT. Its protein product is CASSRPATWRDEKLFF.

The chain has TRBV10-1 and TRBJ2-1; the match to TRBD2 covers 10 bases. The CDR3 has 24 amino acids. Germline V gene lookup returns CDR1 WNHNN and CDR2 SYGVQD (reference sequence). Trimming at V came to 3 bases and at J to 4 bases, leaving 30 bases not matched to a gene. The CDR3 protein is CASSDLTGEGSAMAGTSEYNEQFF. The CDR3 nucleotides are TGCGCCAGCAGTGACTTGACAGGGGAAGGTAGTGCAATGGCCGGGACTAGCGAGTACAATGAGCAGTTCTTC.

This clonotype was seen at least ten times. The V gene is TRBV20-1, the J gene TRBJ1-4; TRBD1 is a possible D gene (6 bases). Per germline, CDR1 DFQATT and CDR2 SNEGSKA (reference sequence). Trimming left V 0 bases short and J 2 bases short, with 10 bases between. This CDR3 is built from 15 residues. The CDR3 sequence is CSARDQGSTNEKLFF. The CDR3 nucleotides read TGCAGTGCTAGAGATCAGGGGTCGACTAATGAAAAACTGTTTTTT.

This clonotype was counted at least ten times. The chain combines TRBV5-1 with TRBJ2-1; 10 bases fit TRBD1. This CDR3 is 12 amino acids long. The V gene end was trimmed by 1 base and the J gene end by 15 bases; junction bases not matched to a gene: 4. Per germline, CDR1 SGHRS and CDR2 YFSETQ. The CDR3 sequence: CASSLSGTGVFF. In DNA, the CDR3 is TGCGCCAGCAGCTTGTCCGGGACAGGGGTGTTCTTC.

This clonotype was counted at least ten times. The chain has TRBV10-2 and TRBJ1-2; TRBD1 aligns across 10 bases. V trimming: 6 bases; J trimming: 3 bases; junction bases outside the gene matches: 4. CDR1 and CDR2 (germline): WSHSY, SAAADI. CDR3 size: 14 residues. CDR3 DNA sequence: TGCGCCAGCAGAGGCGGACAGGGGGACTATGGCTACACCTTC. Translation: CASRGGQGDYGYTF.

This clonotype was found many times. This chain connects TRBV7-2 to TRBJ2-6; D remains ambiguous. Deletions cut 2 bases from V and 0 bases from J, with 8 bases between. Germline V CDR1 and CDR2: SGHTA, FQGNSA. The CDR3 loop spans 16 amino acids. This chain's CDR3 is CASSLQPNSGANVLTF. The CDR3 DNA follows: TGTGCCAGCAGCTTACAGCCCAACTCTGGGGCCAACGTCCTGACTTTC.

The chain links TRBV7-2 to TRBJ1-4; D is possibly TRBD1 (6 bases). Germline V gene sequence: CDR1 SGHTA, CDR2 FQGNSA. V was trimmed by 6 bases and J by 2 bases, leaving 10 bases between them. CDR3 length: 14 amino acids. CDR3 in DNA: TGTGCCAGCAGAACTGACAGGACTAATGAAAAACTGTTTTTT. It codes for CASRTDRTNEKLFF.

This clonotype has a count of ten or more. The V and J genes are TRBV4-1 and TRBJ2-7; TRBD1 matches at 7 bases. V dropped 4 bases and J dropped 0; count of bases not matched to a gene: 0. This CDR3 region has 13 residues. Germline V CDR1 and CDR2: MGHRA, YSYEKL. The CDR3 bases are TGCGCCAGCAGCCGGGACAGCTCCTACGAGCAGTACTTC. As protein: CASSRDSSYEQYF.

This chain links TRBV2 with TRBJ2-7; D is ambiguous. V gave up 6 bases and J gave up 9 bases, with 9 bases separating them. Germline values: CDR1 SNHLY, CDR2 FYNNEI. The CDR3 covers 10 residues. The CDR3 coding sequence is TGTGCCAGCAGCCCCTTAACGCAGTACTTC. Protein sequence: CASSPLTQYF.

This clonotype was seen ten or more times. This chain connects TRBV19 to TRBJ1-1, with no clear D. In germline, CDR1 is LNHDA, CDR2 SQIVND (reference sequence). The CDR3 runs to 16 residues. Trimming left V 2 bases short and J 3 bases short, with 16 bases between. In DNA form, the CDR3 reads TGTGCCAGTAGTATATTTTCAGGAATGTGGGACACTGAAGCTTTCTTT. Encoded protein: CASSIFSGMWDTEAFF.

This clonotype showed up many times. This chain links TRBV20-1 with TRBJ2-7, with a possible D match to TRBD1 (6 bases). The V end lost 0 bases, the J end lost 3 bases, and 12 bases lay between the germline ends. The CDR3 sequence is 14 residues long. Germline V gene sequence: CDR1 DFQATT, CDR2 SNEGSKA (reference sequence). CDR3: CSARDRFRGYEQYF. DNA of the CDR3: TGCAGTGCTAGAGATCGTTTCAGGGGCTACGAGCAGTACTTC.

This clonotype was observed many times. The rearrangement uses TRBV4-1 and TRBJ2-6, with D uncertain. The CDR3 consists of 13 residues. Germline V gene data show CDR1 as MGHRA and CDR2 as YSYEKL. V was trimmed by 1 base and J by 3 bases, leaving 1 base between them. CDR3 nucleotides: TGCGCCAGCAGCCAAGTTGGGGCCAACGTCCTGACTTTC. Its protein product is CASSQVGANVLTF.

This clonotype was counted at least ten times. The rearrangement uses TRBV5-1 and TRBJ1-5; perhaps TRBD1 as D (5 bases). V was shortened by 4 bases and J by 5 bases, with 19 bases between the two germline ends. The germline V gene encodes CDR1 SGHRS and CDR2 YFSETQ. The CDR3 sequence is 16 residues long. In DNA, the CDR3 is TGCGCCAGCAGCCCCGGGACCCGTGACCTTGATCAGCCCCAGCATTTT. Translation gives CASSPGTRDLDQPQHF.

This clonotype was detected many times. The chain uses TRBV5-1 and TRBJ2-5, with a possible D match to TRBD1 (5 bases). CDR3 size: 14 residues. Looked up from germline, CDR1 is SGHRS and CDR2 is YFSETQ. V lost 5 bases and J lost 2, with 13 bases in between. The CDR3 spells CASSSQGFQETQYF. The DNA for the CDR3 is TGCGCCAGCAGTTCTCAGGGTTTTCAAGAGACCCAGTACTTC.

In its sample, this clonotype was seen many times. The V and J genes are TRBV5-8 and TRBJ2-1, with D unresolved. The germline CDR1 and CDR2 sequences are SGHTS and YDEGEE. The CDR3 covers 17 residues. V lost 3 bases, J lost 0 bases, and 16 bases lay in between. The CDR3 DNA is TGTGCCAGCAGCTCGATCCGGGCAATTCTCTCCTACAATGAGCAGTTCTTC. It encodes CASSSIRAILSYNEQFF.

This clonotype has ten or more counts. The DNA for the CDR3 is TGTGCCAGCAGCTCGGATCGGGCCGACACAGATACGCAGTATTTT. Its protein is CASSSDRADTDTQYF. The chain employs TRBV6-4 and TRBJ2-3; D is unresolved. The CDR3 loop spans 15 amino acids. V lost 6 bases and J 2 bases, leaving 15 bases between the germline ends. Germline assignment: CDR1 MRHNA and CDR2 SNTAGT.

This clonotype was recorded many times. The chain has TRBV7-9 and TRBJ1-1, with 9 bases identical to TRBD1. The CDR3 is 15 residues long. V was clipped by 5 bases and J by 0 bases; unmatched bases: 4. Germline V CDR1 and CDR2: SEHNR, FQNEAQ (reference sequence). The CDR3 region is CASSPGQGMNTEAFF. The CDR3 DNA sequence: TGTGCCAGCAGCCCCGGACAGGGGATGAACACTGAAGCTTTCTTT. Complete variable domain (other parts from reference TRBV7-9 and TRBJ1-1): DTGVSQNPRHKITKRGQNVTFRCDPISEHNRLYWYRQTLGQGPEFLTYFQNEAQLEKSRLLSDRFSAERPKGSFSTLEIQRTEQGDSAMYLCASSPGQGMNTEAFFGQGTRLTVV.

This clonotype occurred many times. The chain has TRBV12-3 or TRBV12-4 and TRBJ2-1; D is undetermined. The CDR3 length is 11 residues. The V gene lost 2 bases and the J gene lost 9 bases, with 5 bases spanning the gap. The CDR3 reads CASSLTGEQFF. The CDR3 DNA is TGTGCCAGCAGTTTAACGGGTGAGCAGTTCTTC.

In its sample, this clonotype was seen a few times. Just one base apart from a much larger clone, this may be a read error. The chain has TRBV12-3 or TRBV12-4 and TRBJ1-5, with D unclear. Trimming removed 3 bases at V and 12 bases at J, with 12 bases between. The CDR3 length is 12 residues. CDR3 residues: CASSFWGEDQHF. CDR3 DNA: TGTGCCAGCAGTTTTTGGGGAGAGGACCAGCATTTT.

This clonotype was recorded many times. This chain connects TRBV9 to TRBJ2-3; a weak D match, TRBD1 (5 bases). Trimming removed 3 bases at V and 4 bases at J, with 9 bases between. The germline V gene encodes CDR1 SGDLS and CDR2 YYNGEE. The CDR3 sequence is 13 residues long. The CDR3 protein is CASSADKSDTQYF. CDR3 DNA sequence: TGTGCCAGCAGCGCGGACAAGTCAGATACGCAGTATTTT.

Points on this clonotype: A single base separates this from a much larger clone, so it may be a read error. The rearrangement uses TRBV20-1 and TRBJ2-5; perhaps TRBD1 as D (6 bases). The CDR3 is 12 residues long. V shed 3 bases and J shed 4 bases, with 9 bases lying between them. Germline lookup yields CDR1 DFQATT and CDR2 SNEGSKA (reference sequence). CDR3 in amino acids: CSARMDRETQYF. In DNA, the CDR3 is TGCAGTGCTAGGATGGACAGAGAGACCCAGTACTTC.

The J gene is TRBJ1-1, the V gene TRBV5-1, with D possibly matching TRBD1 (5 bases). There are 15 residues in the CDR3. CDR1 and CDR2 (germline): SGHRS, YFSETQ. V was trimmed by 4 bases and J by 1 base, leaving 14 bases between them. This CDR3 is CASSRTPQENTEAFF. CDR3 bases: TGCGCCAGCAGCAGAACTCCACAGGAGAACACTGAAGCTTTCTTT.

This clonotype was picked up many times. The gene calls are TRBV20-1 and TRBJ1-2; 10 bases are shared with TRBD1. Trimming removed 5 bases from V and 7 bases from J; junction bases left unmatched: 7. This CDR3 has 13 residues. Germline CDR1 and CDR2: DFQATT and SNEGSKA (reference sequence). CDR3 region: CSAERQGASGYTF. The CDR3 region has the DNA TGCAGTGCTGAAAGACAGGGGGCGAGTGGCTACACCTTC.